Listed below are T cell receptor beta chains from one sample, sequenced in a study of blood T cell repertoires in COVID-19. Some clones are missing from TCRdb's copy, which holds only in-frame ones; the method was immunoSEQ multiplex PCR. The sample lists 240,000 or so clones, 81% occurring once. What was sequenced was peripheral blood. The receptors shown here come from a woman at least 80 years old with COVID-19, enrolled during active disease. Each CDR3 is given with its conserved first and last residue. The D gene is left open where the match is weak. The size field is filled for only some rows; it gives once, few, many or a size class.

>.|TRBJ1-1|TRBV6-2/TRBV6-3|once
TGTGCCAGCAGTTCAAATACCGGGACTGAAGCTTTCTTT
CASSSNTGTEAFF
>.|TRBJ2-2|TRBV6-5|.
TGTGCCAGCAGCACACCTGGGGAGCTGTTTTTT
CASSTPGELFF
>TRBD1|TRBJ1-4|TRBV27|once
TGTGCCAGCAGTTTTAGGGGGCGCGAGGAAAAACTGTTTTTT
CASSFRGREEKLFF
>.|TRBJ2-1|TRBV5-1|once
TGCGCCAGCGGTCAGGGAAGGAGCTCCTACAATGAGCAGTTCTTC
CASGQGRSSYNEQFF
>TRBD1|TRBJ1-1|TRBV5-1|.
TGCGCCAGCAGCGGGACAGGGCCGAGGGGAACTGAAGCTTTCTTT
CASSGTGPRGTEAFF
>.|TRBJ2-7|TRBV30|.
TGTGCCTGGGGGGCAAGTTCGTACTCCTACGAGCAGTACTTC
CAWGASSYSYEQYF
>.|TRBJ1-3|TRBV2|once
TGTGCCAGCAGTAAGGGGCACCAGGGGACCATATATTTT
CASSKGHQGTIYF
>.|TRBJ2-7|TRBV5-1|.
TGCGCCAGCAGCTTGGTAGTTGACTCCTACGAGCAGTACTTC
CASSLVVDSYEQYF
>TRBD1|TRBJ2-3|TRBV24-1|.
TGTGCCACCAGTGATTTGGGGGTTGGGACAGGGTCAGATACGCAGTATTTT
CATSDLGVGTGSDTQYF
>TRBD2|TRBJ2-3|TRBV7-2|.
TGTGCCAGCAGCCTAAGCGGGAGGGCGGATACGCAGTATTTT
CASSLSGRADTQYF
>TRBD2|TRBJ2-7|TRBV5-1|.
TGCGCCAGCAGGAACCTAGCGGGTACCTACGAGCAGTACTTC
CASRNLAGTYEQYF
>.|TRBJ1-1|TRBV18|.
TGTGCCAGCTCACCACGACAGATGAACACTGAAGCTTTCTTT
CASSPRQMNTEAFF
>TRBD1|TRBJ2-7|TRBV7-9|.
TGTGCCAGCAGCTACAGGGGGACTTACGAGCAGTACTTC
CASSYRGTYEQYF
>TRBD2|TRBJ2-7|TRBV7-9|.
TGTGCCAGCAGCTTAACTAGCGGGATGGATCGAGAGCAGTACTTC
CASSLTSGMDREQYF
>TRBD1|TRBJ1-3|TRBV7-2|.
TGTGCCAGCAGCGAGACCGGGACAGGGATCGGAAACACCATATATTTT
CASSETGTGIGNTIYF
>.|TRBJ2-2|TRBV9|.
TGTGCCAGCAGCGCGGGGGTGGTTACCGGGGAGCTGTTTTTT
CASSAGVVTGELFF
>.|TRBJ1-6|TRBV5-1|.
TGCGCCAGCAGCCCCGACGGGGAACCCCTCCACTTT
CASSPDGEPLHF
>.|TRBJ1-1|TRBV5-1|.
TGCGCCAGCGGACCCGGGACATGGGACACTGAAGCTTTCTTT
CASGPGTWDTEAFF
>.|TRBJ1-3|TRBV12-3/TRBV12-4|.
TGTGCCAGCAGGACACTCTCTGGAAACACCATATATTTT
CASRTLSGNTIYF
>.|TRBJ1-2|TRBV5-1|few
TGCGCCAGCAGCTTAACTCGGCCGGGACAAATAAGTGATGGCTACACCTTC
CASSLTRPGQISDGYTF
>.|TRBJ1-1|TRBV9|.
TGTGCCAGCAGCAGGACAACAGGGCACTTGGACACTGAAGCTTTCTTT
CASSRTTGHLDTEAFF
>.|TRBJ1-1|TRBV11-2|few
TGTGCCAGCAGCTTATTGAGGGAAACTGAAGCTTTCTTT
CASSLLRETEAFF
>TRBD1|TRBJ1-2|TRBV5-5|once
TGTGCCAGCAGCTTCCTACGGACAGGCTACTATGGCTACACCTTC
CASSFLRTGYYGYTF
>.|TRBJ2-7|TRBV2|.
TGTGCCAGCAGTGACTGGAGGGGGCGAGGCTACGAGCAGTACTTC
CASSDWRGRGYEQYF
>TRBD2|TRBJ2-7|TRBV5-4|.
TGTGCCAGCAGCACGAGTAGCGGGAGGTCCTACGAGCAGTACTTC
CASSTSSGRSYEQYF
>.|TRBJ1-1|TRBV30|.
TGTGCCTGGAACCCTCAGGGAGGGCGCGGAGCTTTCTTT
CAWNPQGGRGAFF
>.|TRBJ1-6|TRBV9|.
TGTGCCAGCAGCGCGAATCGCGGGGGACCTAGCTCCTATAATTCACCCCTCCACTTT
CASSANRGGPSSYNSPLHF
>TRBD2|TRBJ2-7|TRBV4-1|.
TGCGCCAGCAGCCAAGTGATGGTAGCGGGAGGCGAGCAGTACTTC
CASSQVMVAGGEQYF
>TRBD1|TRBJ1-2|TRBV2|.
TGTGCCAGCTATGACAGGGGAGGTAATGGCTACACCTTC
CASYDRGGNGYTF
>.|TRBJ1-5|TRBV7-6|.
TGTGCCAGCAGCCCCGGGTCCCGGCGGGCGCAGCCCCAGCATTTT
CASSPGSRRAQPQHF
>TRBD1|TRBJ2-1|TRBV29-1|.
TGCAGCGTTGCCGGGGACAGATACTACAATGAGCAGTTCTTC
CSVAGDRYYNEQFF
>.|TRBJ2-1|TRBV28|.
TGTGCCAGCAGTTTAAAGGGGGGGGGCTACAATGAGCAGTTCTTC
CASSLKGGGYNEQFF
>.|TRBJ2-1|TRBV3-1/TRBV3-2|.
TGTGCCAGCAGCCCCCGAGGCGGGGAGCAGTTCTTC
CASSPRGGEQFF
>TRBD1|TRBJ1-2|TRBV30|.
TGTGCCTGGACCCACGGGACAGGCTATGGCTACACCTTC
CAWTHGTGYGYTF
>.|TRBJ2-4|TRBV5-4|.
TGTGCCAGCATGTCCCCTAGCAAAAACATTCAGTACTTC
CASMSPSKNIQYF
>.|TRBJ1-2|TRBV24-1|.
TGTGCCACCAGTGATTCCAGGACTCCAGCCTACTATGGCTACACCTTC
CATSDSRTPAYYGYTF
>TRBD1|TRBJ2-7|TRBV27|.
TGTGCCAGCAGTCCAAGGACAGGGGGGCTAGACGAGCAGTACTTC
CASSPRTGGLDEQYF
>.|TRBJ2-1|TRBV19|.
TGTGCCAGTAGGGCGGGACCATTAAGCGACAATGAGCAGTTCTTC
CASRAGPLSDNEQFF
>.|TRBJ1-1|TRBV7-3|few
TGTGCCAGCAGCCCTAGTTCTGACACTGAAGCTTTCTTT
CASSPSSDTEAFF
>.|TRBJ1-2|TRBV28|.
TGTGCCAGCATCGTAGGAGGGACCGGGAGCTATGGCTACACCTTC
CASIVGGTGSYGYTF
>TRBD1|TRBJ2-7|TRBV27|.
TGTGCCAGCCAGACAGGGGTAGGGTCCTACGAGCAGTACTTC
CASQTGVGSYEQYF
>TRBD1|TRBJ1-5|TRBV29-1|.
TGCAGCGTTGAAGCATCAGGGGGCCAGCCCCAGCATTTT
CSVEASGGQPQHF
>.|TRBJ2-7|TRBV6-5|.
TGTGCCAGCAGGGCCGTGGAGAAAGGAGTCTACGAGCAGTACTTC
CASRAVEKGVYEQYF
>TRBD2|TRBJ2-1|TRBV11-2|once
TGTGCCAGCAGCCCGGGACTAGAGGGGTACAATGAGCAGTTCTTC
CASSPGLEGYNEQFF
>TRBD1|TRBJ1-1|TRBV12-3/TRBV12-4|.
TGTGCCAGCAGTGACAGGGTAACTGAAGCTTTCTTT
CASSDRVTEAFF
>.|TRBJ1-1|TRBV16|few
TGTGCCAGCAGCCCTCGGCGGGAGGCTGAAGCTTTCTTT
CASSPRREAEAFF
>TRBD1|TRBJ2-1|TRBV9|once
TGTGCCAGCAGCTTCGGACAGGTGGACAATGAGCAGTTCTTC
CASSFGQVDNEQFF
>.|TRBJ1-1|TRBV6-5|once
TGTGCCAGCAGGGCGGGAGTGAACACTGAAGCTTTCTTT
CASRAGVNTEAFF
>.|TRBJ2-5|TRBV3-1/TRBV3-2|.
TGTGCCAGCAGCCAAGGGTACGGGGGACTCTCCCAAGAGACCCAGTACTTC
CASSQGYGGLSQETQYF
>.|TRBJ2-5|TRBV18|.
TGTGCCAGCTCACCTCCGTCCCCCCAAGAGACCCAGTACTTC
CASSPPSPQETQYF
>TRBD2|TRBJ2-5|TRBV6-5|.
TGTGCCAGCAGGCCGGGACTAGCGGGAGGGACCCAGTACTTC
CASRPGLAGGTQYF
>.|TRBJ1-2|TRBV30|few
TGTGCCTGGACCCCTGGGACACCTTATGGCTACACCTTC
CAWTPGTPYGYTF
>TRBD2|TRBJ2-7|TRBV29-1|.
TGCAGCGCCTCTAGCGGGGTTACCTACGAGCAGTACTTC
CSASSGVTYEQYF